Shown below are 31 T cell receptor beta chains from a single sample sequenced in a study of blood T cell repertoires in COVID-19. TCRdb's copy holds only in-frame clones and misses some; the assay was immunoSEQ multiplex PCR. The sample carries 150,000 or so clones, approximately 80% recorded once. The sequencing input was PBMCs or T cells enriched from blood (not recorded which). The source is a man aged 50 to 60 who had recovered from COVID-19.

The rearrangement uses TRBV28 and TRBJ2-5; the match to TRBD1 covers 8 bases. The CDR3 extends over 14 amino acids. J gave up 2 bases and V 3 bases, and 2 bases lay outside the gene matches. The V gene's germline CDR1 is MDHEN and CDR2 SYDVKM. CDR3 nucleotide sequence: TGTGCCAGCAGTTTTCAGGGGGCACAAGAGACCCAGTACTTC. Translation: CASSFQGAQETQYF.

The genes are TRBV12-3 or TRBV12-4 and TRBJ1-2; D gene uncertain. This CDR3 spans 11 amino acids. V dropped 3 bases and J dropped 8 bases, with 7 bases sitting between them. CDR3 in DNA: TGTGCCAGCAGTTTGAGTACGGGCTACACCTTC. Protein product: CASSLSTGYTF.

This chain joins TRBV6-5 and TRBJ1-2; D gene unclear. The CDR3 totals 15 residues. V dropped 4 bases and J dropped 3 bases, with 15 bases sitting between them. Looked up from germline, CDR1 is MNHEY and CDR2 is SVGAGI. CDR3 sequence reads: CASSSPWIGHYGYTF. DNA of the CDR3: TGTGCCAGCAGTTCTCCATGGATTGGGCACTATGGCTACACCTTC.

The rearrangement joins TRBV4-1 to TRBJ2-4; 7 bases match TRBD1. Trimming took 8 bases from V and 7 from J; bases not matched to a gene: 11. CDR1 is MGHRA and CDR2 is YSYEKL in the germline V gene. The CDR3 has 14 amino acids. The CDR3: CASLEQGKKNIQYF. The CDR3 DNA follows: TGCGCCAGCCTGGAACAGGGGAAGAAGAACATTCAGTACTTC.

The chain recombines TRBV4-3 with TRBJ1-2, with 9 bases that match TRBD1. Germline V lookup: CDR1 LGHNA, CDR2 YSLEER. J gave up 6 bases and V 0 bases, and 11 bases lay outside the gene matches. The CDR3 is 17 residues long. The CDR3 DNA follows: TGCGCCAGCAGCCAAGATCTTTTGGACAGGGGAAGGAATGGCTACACCTTC. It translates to CASSQDLLDRGRNGYTF.

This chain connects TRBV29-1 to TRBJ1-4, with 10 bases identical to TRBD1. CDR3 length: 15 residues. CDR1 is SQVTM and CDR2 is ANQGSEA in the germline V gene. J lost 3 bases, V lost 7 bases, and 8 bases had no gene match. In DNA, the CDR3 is TGCAGCGCACGACAGGGGGCGCGGGCTAATGAAAAACTGTTTTTT. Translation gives CSARQGARANEKLFF.

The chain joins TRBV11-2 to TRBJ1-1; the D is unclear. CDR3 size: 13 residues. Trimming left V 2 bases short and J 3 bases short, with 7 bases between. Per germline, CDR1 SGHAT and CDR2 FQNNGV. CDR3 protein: CASSLQVYTEAFF. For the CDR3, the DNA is TGTGCCAGCAGCTTACAGGTCTACACTGAAGCTTTCTTT. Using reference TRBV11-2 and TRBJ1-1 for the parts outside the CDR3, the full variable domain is EAGVAQSPRYKIIEKRQSVAFWCNPISGHATLYWYQQILGQGPKLLIQFQNNGVVDDSQLPKDRFSAERLKGVDSTLKIQPAKLEDSAVYLCASSLQVYTEAFFGQGTRLTVV.

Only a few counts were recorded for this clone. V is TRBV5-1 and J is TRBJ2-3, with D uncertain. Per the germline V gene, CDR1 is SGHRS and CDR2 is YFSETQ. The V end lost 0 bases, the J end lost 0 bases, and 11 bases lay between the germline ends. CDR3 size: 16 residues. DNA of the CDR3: TGCGCCAGCAGCTTGGGTTCTGGTACTAGCACAGATACGCAGTATTTT. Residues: CASSLGSGTSTDTQYF.

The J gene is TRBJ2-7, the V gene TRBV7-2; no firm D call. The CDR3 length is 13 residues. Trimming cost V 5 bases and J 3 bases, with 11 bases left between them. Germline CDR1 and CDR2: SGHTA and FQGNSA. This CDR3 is CASSRRMYYEQYF. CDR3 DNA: TGTGCCAGCAGCCGCAGGATGTACTACGAGCAGTACTTC. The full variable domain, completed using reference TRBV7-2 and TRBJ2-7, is GAGVSQSPSNKVTEKGKDVELRCDPISGHTALYWYRQSLGQGLEFLIYFQGNSAPDKSGLPSDRFSAERTGGSVSTLTIQRTQQEDSAVYLCASSRRMYYEQYFGPGTRLTVT.

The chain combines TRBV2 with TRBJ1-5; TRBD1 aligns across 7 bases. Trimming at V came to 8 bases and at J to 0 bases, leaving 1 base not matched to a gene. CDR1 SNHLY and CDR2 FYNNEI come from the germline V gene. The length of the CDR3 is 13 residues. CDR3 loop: CASQGDSNQPQHF. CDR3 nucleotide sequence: TGTGCCAGCCAGGGGGATAGCAATCAGCCCCAGCATTTT.

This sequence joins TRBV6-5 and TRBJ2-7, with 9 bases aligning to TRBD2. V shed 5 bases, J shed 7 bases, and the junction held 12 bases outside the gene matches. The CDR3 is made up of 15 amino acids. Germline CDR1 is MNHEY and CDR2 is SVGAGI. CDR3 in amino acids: CASSPRGGALGEQYF. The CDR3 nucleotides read TGTGCCAGCAGTCCTCGCGGGGGGGCTCTTGGGGAGCAGTACTTC.

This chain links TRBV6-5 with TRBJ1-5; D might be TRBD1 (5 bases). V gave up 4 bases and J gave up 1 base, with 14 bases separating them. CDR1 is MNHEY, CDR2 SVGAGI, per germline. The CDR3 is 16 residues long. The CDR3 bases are TGTGCCAGCAGTTCCTCGGGGGGGAGAAGCAATCAGCCCCAGCATTTT. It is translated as CASSSSGGRSNQPQHF.

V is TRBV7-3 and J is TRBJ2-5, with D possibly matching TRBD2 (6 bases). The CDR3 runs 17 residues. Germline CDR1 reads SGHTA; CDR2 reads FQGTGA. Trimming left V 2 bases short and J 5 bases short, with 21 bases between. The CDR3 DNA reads TGTGCCAGCAGCTTATTGGGCTCAAATTTGGCGGGGGAGACCCAGTACTTC. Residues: CASSLLGSNLAGETQYF.

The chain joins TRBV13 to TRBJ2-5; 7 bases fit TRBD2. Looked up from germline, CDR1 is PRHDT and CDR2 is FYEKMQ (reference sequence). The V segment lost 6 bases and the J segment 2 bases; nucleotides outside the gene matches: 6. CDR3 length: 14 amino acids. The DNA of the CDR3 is TGTGCCAGCAGTCGGGGGGACTTGCAAGAGACCCAGTACTTC. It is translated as CASSRGDLQETQYF.

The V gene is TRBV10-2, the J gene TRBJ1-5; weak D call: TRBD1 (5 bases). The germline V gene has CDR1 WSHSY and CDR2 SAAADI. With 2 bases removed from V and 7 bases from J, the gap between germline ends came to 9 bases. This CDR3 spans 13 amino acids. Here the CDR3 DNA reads TGCGCCAGCAGTGAGGGGGCTGAACAGCCCCAGCATTTT. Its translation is CASSEGAEQPQHF.

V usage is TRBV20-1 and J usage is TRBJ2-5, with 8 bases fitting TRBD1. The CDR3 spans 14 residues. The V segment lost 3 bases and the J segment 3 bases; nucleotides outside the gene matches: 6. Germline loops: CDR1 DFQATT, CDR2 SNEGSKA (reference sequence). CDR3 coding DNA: TGCAGTGCTAGTCAATGGACAGGGAAAGAGACCCAGTACTTC. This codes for CSASQWTGKETQYF.

The CDR3 is CATSDTGGALNTGELFF. CDR3 nucleotide sequence: TGTGCCACCAGTGATACAGGGGGCGCCTTGAACACCGGGGAGCTGTTTTTT. The V and J genes are TRBV24-1 and TRBJ2-2, with TRBD1 matching over 9 bases. Trimming cost V 3 bases and J 1 base; bases outside gene matches: 5. CDR1 and CDR2 (germline): KGHDR, SFDVKD. The CDR3 runs 17 residues.

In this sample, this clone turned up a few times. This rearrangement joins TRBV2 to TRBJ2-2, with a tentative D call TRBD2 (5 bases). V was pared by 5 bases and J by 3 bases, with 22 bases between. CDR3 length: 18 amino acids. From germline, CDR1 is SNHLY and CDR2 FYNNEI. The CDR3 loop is CASSTHQDSGEDTGELFF. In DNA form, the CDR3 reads TGTGCCAGCAGTACACACCAGGACTCCGGAGAGGACACCGGGGAGCTGTTTTTT.

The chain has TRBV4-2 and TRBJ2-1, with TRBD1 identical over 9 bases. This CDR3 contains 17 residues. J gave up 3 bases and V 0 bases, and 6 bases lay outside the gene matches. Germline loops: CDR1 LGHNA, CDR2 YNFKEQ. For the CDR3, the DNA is TGTGCCAGCAGCCAAGAGGCGGGACAGGGTTTCTACAATGAGCAGTTCTTC. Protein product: CASSQEAGQGFYNEQFF.

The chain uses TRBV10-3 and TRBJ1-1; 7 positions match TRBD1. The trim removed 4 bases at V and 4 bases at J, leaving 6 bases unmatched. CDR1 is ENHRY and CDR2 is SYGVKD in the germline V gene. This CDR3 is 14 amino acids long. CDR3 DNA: TGTGCCATCAGTGTGCAGGGGGTTGGCACTGAAGCTTTCTTT. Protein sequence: CAISVQGVGTEAFF.

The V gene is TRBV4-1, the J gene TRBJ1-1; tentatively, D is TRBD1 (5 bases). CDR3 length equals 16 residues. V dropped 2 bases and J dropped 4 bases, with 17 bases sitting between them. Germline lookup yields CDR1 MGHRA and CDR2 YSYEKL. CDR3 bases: TGCGCCAGCAGCCAACAAAGCCGGGGGGGTAGCACTGAAGCTTTCTTT. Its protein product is CASSQQSRGGSTEAFF.

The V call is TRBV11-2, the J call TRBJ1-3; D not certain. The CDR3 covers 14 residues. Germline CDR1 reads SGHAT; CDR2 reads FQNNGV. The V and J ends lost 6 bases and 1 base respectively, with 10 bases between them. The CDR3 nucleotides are TGTGCCAGCAGGCACAGTAATTCTGGAAACACCATATATTTT. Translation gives CASRHSNSGNTIYF.

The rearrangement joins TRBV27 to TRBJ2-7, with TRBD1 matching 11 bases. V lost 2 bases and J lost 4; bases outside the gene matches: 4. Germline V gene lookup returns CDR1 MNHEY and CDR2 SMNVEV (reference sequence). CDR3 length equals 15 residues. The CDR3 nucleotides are TGTGCCAGCAGTTTAGGACAGGGGGCGAAATACGAGCAGTACTTC. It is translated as CASSLGQGAKYEQYF.

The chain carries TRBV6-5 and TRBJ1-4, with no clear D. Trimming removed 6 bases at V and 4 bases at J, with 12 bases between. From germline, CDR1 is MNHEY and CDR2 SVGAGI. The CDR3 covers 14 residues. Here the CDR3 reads CASSTGSDNEKLFF. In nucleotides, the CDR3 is TGTGCCAGCAGCACCGGGTCGGATAATGAAAAACTGTTTTTT.

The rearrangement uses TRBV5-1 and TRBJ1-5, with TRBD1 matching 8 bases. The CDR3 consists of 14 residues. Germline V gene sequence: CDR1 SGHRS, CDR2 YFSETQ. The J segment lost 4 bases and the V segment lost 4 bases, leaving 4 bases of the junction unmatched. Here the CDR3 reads CASSTTGENQPQHF. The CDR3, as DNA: TGCGCCAGCAGCACGACAGGGGAAAATCAGCCCCAGCATTTT. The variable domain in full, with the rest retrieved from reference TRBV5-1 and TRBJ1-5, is KAGVTQTPRYLIKTRGQQVTLSCSPISGHRSVSWYQQTPGQGLQFLFEYFSETQRNKGNFPGRFSGRQFSNSRSEMNVSTLELGDSALYLCASSTTGENQPQHFGDGTRLSIL.

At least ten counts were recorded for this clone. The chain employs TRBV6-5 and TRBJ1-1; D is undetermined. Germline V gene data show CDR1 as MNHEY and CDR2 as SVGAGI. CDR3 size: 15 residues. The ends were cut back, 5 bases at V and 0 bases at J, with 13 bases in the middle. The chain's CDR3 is CASSILGPMNTEAFF. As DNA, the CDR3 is TGTGCCAGCAGTATACTTGGTCCAATGAACACTGAAGCTTTCTTT.

CDR3 sequence (DNA): TGTGCCAGCAGTTTGACAAGCTACGAGCAGTACTTC. Translating gives CASSLTSYEQYF. J is TRBJ2-7 and V is TRBV6-2 or TRBV6-3; D remains unclear. CDR3 length equals 12 residues. The V gene lost 4 bases and the J gene lost 3 bases, with 7 bases spanning the gap. CDR1 is MNHEY and CDR2 is SVGEGT in the germline V gene.

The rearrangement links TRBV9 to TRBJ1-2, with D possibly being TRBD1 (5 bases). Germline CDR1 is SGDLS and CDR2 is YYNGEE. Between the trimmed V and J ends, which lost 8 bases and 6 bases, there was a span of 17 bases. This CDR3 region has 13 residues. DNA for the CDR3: TGTGCCAGTTCATCGGGGGGGTCCGATGGCTACACCTTC. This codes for CASSSGGSDGYTF.

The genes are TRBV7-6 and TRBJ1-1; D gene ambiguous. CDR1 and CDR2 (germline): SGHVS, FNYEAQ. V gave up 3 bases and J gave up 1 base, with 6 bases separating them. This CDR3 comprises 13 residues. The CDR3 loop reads CASSLRQNTEAFF. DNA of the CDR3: TGTGCCAGCAGCTTGAGACAGAACACTGAAGCTTTCTTT.

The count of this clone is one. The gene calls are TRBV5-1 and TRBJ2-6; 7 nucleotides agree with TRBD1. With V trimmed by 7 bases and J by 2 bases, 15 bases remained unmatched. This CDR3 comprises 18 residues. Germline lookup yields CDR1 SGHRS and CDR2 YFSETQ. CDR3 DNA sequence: TGCGCCAGCTATTCCGGTGGCAGGGGGAACCCTGGGGCCAACGTCCTGACTTTC. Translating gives CASYSGGRGNPGANVLTF.

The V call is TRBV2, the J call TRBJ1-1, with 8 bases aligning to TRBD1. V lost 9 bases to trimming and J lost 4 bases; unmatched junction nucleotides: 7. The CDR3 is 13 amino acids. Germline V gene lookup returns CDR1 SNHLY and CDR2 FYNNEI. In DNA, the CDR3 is TGTGCCAGAGCAGGGGGCGCATCCACTGAAGCTTTCTTT. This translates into CARAGGASTEAFF.